This T cell receptor beta chain was retrieved from a study of cytomegalovirus exposure and HLA in healthy donors. The CDR3 covers 14 residues. Germline V lookup: CDR1 MGHRA, CDR2 YSYEKL. Between the trimmed V and J ends, which lost 0 bases and 9 bases, there was a span of 13 bases. Study-level findings and limits: According to a subsequent analysis, TCR clusters from the first cohort were inclined to appear together in the 100 to 150 validation repertoires. Overall, under 200 TCR beta chains were annotated as cytomegalovirus-associated. The classifier reportedly diagnosed cytomegalovirus status with high specificity and sensitivity.

This table comes from immunoSEQ multiplex PCR, and its TCRdb copy is limited to in-frame clones, with some not included. Among about 200,000 clones listed, 80% to 90% were seen once. A word on this clone: Its antigen is not identified.

This chain links TRBV4-1 with TRBJ2-3, with a possible D match to TRBD1 (5 bases). Sequencing was performed on PBMCs. The receptor was derived from a woman in her 30s in good health and CMV-seropositive. The CDR3 DNA is TGCGCCAGCAGCCAAGAGAGTGGGGCAATCACGCAGTATTTT. Translated: CASSQESGAITQYF.